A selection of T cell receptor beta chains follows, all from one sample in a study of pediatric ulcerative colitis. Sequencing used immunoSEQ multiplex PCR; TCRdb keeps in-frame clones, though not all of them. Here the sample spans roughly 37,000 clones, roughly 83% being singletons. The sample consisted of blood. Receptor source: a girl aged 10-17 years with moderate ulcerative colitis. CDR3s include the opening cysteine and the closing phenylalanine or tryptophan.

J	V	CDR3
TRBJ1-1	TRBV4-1	CASSQVKVDSHEAFF
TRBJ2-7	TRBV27	CASSALAGVTYEQYF
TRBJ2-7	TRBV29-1	CSVDLTLHGEQYF
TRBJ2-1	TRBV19	CASSIAGLNEQFF
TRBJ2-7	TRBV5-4	CASSLRQGVSGEQYF
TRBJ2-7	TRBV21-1	CASSMGEDEQYF
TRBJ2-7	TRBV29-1	CSVGPGDEQYF
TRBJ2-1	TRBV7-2	CASSLGLAGYNEQFF
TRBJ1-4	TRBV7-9	CASSLTGQGSSTNEKLFF
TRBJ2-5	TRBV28	CASSLGHLRETQYF
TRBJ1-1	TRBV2	CASSEGPNTEAFF
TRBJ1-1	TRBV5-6	CASSRNGPLRLNTEAFF
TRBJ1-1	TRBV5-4	CASSLSGGTEAFF
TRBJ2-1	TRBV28	CASHGPPGLDGDEQFF
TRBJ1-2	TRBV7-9	CASSGGEGYTF
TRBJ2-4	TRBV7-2	CASSLLRKMGAKNIQYF
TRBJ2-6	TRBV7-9	CASSFKGRGPGANVLTF
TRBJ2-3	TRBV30	CAWSAGSTDTQYF
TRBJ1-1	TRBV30	CAWTAENTEAFF
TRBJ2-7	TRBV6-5	CASRTGTGPSDEQYF
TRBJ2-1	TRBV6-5	CASSSRHYNEQFF
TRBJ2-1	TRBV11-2	CASSPRTSGSYNEQFF
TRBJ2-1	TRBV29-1	CSAEPGSAISYNEQFF
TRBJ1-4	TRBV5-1	CASSGKDGVDEEKLFF
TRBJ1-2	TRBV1	CTSSQDGGTDDGYTF
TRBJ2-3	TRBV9	CASSVDSTDTQYF
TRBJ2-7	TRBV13	CASSLGNSYEQYF
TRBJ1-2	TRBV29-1	CSVEIGYTF